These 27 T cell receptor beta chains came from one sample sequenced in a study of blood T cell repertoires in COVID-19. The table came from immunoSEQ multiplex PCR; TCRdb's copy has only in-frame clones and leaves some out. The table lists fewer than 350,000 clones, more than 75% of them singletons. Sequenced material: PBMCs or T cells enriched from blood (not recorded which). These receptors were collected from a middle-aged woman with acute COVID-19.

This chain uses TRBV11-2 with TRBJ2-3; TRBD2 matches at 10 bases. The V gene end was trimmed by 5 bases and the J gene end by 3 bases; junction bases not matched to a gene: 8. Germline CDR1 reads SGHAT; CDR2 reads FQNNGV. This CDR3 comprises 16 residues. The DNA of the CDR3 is TGTGCCAGCAGCGCTAATAGCGGGAGGAAAACAGATACGCAGTATTTT. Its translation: CASSANSGRKTDTQYF.

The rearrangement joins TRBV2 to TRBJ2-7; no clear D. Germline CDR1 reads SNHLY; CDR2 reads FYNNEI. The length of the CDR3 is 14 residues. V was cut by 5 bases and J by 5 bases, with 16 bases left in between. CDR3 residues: CASSPTHVRDEQYF. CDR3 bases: TGTGCCAGCAGTCCAACACATGTCCGGGACGAGCAGTACTTC.

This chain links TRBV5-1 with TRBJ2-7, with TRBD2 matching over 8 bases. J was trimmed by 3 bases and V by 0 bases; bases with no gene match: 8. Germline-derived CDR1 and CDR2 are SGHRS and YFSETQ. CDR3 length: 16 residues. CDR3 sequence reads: CASSLARAGDLYEQYF. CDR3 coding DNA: TGCGCCAGCAGCTTGGCCAGAGCGGGGGACCTCTACGAGCAGTACTTC.

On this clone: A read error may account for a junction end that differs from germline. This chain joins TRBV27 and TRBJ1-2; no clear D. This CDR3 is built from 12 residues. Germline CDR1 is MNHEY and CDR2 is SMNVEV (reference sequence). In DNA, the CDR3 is TGTGCCAGCAAGCGGGGTTCGTCAGAACTCCGCTTC. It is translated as CASKRGSSELRF.

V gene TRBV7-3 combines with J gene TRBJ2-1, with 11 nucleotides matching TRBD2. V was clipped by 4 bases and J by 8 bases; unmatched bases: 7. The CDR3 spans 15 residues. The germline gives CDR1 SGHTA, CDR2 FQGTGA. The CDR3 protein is CASSSIAGGPYEQFF. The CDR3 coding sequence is TGTGCCAGCAGCTCGATAGCGGGGGGGCCGTATGAGCAGTTCTTC.

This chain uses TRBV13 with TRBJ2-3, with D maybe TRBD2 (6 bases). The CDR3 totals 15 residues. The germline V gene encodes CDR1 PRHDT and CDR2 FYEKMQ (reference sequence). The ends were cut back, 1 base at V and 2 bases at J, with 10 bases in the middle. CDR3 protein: CASSLARGTTDTQYF. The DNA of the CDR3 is TGTGCCAGCAGCTTAGCGCGGGGAACCACAGATACGCAGTATTTT.

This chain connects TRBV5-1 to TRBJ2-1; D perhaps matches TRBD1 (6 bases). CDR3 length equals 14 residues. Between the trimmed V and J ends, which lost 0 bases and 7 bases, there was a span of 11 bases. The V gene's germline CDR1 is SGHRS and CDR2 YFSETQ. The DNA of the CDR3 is TGCGCCAGCAGCTTGGTGGCAGGGGTGAATGAGCAGTTCTTC. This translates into CASSLVAGVNEQFF.

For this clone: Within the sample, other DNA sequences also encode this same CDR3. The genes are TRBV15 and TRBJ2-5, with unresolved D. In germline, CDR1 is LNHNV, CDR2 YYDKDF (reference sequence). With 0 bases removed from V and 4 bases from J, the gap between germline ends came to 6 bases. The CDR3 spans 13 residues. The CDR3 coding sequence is TGTGCCACCAGCAGAGATAGAGGAGAGACCCAGTACTTC. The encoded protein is CATSRDRGETQYF.

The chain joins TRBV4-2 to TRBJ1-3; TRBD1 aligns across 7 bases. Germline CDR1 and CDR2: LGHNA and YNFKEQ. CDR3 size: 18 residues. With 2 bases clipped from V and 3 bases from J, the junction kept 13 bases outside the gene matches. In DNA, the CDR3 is TGTGCCAGCAGCCAATCAGGAGGAGGGGGCGCCCATGGAAACACCATATATTTT. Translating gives CASSQSGGGGAHGNTIYF.

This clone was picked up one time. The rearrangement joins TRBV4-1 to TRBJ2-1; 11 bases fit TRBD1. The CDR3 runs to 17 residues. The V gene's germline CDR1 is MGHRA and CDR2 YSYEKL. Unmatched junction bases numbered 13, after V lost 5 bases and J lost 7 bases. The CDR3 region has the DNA TGCGCCAGCAGCTCTTCTCCCGGGACAGGGGGGAGTAATGAGCAGTTCTTC. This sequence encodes CASSSSPGTGGSNEQFF.

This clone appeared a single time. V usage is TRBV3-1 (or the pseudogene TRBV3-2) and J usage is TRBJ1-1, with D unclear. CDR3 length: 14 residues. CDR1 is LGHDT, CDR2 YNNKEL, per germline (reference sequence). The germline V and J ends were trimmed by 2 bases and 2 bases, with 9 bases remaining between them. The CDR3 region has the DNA TGTGCCAGCAGCCAATATGCGGGAAACACTGAAGCTTTCTTT. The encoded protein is CASSQYAGNTEAFF.

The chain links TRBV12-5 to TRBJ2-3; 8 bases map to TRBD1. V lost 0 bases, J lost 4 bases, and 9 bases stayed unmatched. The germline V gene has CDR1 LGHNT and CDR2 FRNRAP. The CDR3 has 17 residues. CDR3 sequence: CASGLVLGQGGADTQYF. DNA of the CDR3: TGTGCTAGTGGTTTGGTACTTGGACAGGGCGGTGCAGATACGCAGTATTTT. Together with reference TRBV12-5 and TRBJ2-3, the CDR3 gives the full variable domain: DARVTQTPRHKVTEMGQEVTMRCQPILGHNTVFWYRQTMMQGLELLAYFRNRAPLDDSGMPKDRFSAEMPDATLATLKIQPSEPRDSAVYFCASGLVLGQGGADTQYFGPGTRLTVL.

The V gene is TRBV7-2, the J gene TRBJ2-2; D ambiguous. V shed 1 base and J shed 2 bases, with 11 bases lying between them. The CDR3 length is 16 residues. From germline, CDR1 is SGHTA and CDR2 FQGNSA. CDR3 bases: TGTGCCAGCAGCTTAGGCCAGGCCCTCAACACCGGGGAGCTGTTTTTT. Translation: CASSLGQALNTGELFF.

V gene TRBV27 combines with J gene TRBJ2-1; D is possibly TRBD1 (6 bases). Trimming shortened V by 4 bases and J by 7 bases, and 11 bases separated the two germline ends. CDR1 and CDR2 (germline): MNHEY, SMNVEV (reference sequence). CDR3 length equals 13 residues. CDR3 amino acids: CASSYRVGNEQFF. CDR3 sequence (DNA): TGTGCCAGCAGTTACAGGGTGGGGAATGAGCAGTTCTTC.

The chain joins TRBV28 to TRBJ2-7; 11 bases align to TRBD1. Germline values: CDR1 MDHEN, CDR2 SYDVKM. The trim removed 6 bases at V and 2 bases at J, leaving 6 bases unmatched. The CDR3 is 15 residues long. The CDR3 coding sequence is TGTGCCAGCAGCCTACGGACAGGGGGCCCCTACGAGCAGTACTTC. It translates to CASSLRTGGPYEQYF.

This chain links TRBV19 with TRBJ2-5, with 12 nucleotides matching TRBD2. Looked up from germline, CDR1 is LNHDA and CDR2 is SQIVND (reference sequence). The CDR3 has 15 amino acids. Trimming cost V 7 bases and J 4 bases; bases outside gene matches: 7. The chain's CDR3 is CASTPRGLAGETQYF. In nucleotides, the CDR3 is TGTGCCAGTACCCCGCGGGGACTAGCGGGAGAGACCCAGTACTTC.

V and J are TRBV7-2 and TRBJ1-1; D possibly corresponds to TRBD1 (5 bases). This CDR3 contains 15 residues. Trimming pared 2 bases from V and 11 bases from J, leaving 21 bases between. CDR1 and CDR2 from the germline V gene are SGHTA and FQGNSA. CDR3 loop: CASSLTAGIGAGAFF. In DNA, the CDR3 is TGTGCCAGCAGCTTAACGGCGGGGATTGGGGCAGGCGCTTTCTTT.

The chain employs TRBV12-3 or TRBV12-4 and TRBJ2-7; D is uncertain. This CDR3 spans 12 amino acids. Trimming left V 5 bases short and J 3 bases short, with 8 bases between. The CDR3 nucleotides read TGTGCCAGCAGTGTTAGCTACTACGAGCAGTACTTC. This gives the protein CASSVSYYEQYF.

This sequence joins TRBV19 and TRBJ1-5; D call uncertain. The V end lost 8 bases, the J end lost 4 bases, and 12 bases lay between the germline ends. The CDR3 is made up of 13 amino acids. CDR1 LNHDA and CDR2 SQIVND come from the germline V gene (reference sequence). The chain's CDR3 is CASSVTMNQPQHF. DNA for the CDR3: TGTGCCAGTTCAGTCACGATGAATCAGCCCCAGCATTTT.

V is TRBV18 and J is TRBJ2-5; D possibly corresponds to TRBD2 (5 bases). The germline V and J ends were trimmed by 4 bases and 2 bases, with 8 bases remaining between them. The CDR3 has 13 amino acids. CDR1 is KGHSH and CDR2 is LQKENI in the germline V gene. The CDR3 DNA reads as TGTGCCAGCTCACGGACGGGACAAGAGACCCAGTACTTC. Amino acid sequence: CASSRTGQETQYF.

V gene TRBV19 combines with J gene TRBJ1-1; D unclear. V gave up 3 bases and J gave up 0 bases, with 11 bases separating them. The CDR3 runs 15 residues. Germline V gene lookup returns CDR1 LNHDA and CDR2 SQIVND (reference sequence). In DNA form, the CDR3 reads TGTGCCAGTAGTATGGCCTCGGGGTTGAACACTGAAGCTTTCTTT. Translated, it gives CASSMASGLNTEAFF.

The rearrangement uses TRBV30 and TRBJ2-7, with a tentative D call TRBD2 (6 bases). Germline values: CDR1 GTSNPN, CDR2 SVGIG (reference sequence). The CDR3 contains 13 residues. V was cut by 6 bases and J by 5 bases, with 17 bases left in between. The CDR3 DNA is TGTGCCTGCGCGCGGGGCACTGGGGACGAGCAGTACTTC. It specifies CACARGTGDEQYF.

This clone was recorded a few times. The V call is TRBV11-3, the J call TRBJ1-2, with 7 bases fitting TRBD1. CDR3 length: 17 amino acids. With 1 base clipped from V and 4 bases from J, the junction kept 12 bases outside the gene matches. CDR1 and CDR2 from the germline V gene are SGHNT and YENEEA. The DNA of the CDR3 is TGTGCCAGCAGCTTAGGGGGCTGGGACAGCACTCTCTATGGCTACACCTTC. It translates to CASSLGGWDSTLYGYTF.

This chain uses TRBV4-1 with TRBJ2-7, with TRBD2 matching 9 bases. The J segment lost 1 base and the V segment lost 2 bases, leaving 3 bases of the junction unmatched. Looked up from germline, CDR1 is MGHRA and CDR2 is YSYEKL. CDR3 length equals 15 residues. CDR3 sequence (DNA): TGCGCCAGCAGCCAAACAGCGGGAGGTTCCTACGAGCAGTACTTC. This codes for CASSQTAGGSYEQYF.

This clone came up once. The CDR3 here is CASSPGLAGGSTDTQYF. In DNA, the CDR3 is TGTGCCAGCAGCCCGGGACTAGCGGGGGGCTCCACAGATACGCAGTATTTT. This chain uses TRBV7-3 with TRBJ2-3; the match to TRBD2 covers 15 bases. V was pared by 5 bases and J by 2 bases, with 5 bases of the junction left unmatched. Germline assignment: CDR1 SGHTA and CDR2 FQGTGA. This CDR3 comprises 17 residues.

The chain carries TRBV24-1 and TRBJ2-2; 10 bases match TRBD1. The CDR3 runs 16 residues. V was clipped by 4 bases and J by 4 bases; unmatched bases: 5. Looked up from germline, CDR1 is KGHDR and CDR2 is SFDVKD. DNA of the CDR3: TGTGCCACCAGTGACCCGGGACAGGGGCCCACCGGGGAGCTGTTTTTT. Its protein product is CATSDPGQGPTGELFF.

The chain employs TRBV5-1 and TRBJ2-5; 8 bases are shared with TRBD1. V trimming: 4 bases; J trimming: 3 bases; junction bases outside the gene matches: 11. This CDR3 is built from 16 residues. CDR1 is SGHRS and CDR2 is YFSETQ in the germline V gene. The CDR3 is CASSDNPLDREETQYF. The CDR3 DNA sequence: TGCGCCAGCAGCGATAACCCTTTGGACAGGGAAGAGACCCAGTACTTC.